The subject of this entry is one TCR beta chain. The sample is drawn from a study of blood T cell repertoires in COVID-19. Sequenced by immunoSEQ multiplex PCR; TCRdb stores in-frame clones only, minus some. Here the sample spans about 250,000 clones, nearly 90% being singletons. Germline V lookup: CDR1 KGHSH, CDR2 LQKENI. This CDR3 comprises 15 residues. The V gene end was trimmed by 3 bases and the J gene end by 1 base; junction bases not matched to a gene: 3. V is TRBV18 and J is TRBJ1-1, with 9 bases identical to TRBD1. This clonotype was sampled from a young man with active or convalescent COVID-19. Input material: peripheral blood. CDR3 sequence reads: CASSPGTGTNTEAFF. The CDR3 region has the DNA TGTGCCAGCTCACCTGGGACAGGGACGAACACTGAAGCTTTCTTT.